This T cell receptor beta chain was identified in a study of cytomegalovirus exposure and HLA in healthy donors. Study as a whole: Of the donors genotyped, 300 to 500 in all, 75% to 85% fell in the Caucasian-associated ancestry cluster.

This clone appeared a few times. What it binds is unknown. CDR1 and CDR2 from the germline V gene are MGHRA and YSYEKL. CDR3 size: 13 residues. V shed 4 bases, J shed 9 bases, and the junction held 6 bases outside the gene matches. PCR was performed using 60 Vbeta and 13 Jbeta primers. The repertoire was sequenced with immunoSEQ multiplex PCR; TCRdb's copy has only in-frame clones and lacks some. The sample includes about 140,000 clones, just over 70% of them seen just once. Whole-study results and caveats: When analyzed later, a missense DCLRE1C variant was found to be linked to TCR beta V- and J-gene trimming.

The clonotype comes from a woman between 25 and 40 years old in good health and CMV-seronegative. The material sequenced was PBMCs. J is TRBJ2-1 and V is TRBV4-1; 7 nucleotides line up with TRBD1. This CDR3 reads CASSLGQSGEQFF. In nucleotides, the CDR3 is TGCGCCAGCAGCCTGGGACAGTCCGGTGAGCAGTTCTTC.